This TCR beta chain was profiled in a study of a mutant IDH1 vaccine in newly diagnosed glioma. Study details: Patients were given eight vaccinations, scheduled in weeks 1, 3, 5, 7, 11, 15, 19 and 23. Sex among treated patients split approximately 62% male, approximately 38% female; mean age was roughly 40 years. Findings and caveats of the study: Alterations occurring in top peripheral T cell clonotypes seemed unrelated to pseudoprogression.

The time point is: week 11, during vaccination. Vaccine doses each comprised 300 ug of mutant IDH1 20-mer peptide, with topical imiquimod. Donors harbored newly found WHO grade 3 or 4 IDH1-mutant, ATRX-lost astrocytomas. The CDR3 extends over 14 amino acids. V lost 3 bases and J lost 3; bases outside the gene matches: 4. In germline, CDR1 is MDHEN, CDR2 SYDVKM. In regard to this clone: Its antigen is still unknown.

Profiling relied on immunoSEQ multiplex PCR, and the TCRdb table lists in-frame clones only, not all of them. The data show more than 55,000 clones, roughly four fifths seen once. This chain uses TRBV28 with TRBJ1-2; 7 nucleotides match TRBD1. The sequences come from PBMCs, collected from a glioma patient whose treatment included an IDH1 peptide vaccine. This receptor was taken from a man aged 30 to 39 with glioma. The CDR3 DNA is TGTGCCAGCAGTTTGAGGACAGGAGACTATGGCTACACCTTC. It yields the protein CASSLRTGDYGYTF.